Listed below are T cell receptor beta chains from one sample, sequenced in a study of T-cell memory formation after mild COVID-19. TCRdb re-analysed the 5' RACE reads in MiXCR, keeping a single row per CDR3 protein. This table holds a few hundred thousand distinct CDR3 sequences, about 15% found once. The source material was PBMCs or a T cell subset sorted from them (not recorded which). Receptors originate from a young man who had mild COVID-19 (a few samples of this study predate the infection). Cell type and time point are not known. CDR3s include the opening cysteine and the closing phenylalanine or tryptophan. The D gene is left open where the match is weak. Clone size is stated in some rows and not others, as once, few, many or a class when expanded.

j_call | d_call | v_call | clone_size | cdr3_aa | cdr3_nt
TRBJ1-4 | - | TRBV4-3 | few | CASSQETQGNNEKLFF | TGCGCCAGCAGCCAAGAAACACAGGGAAACAATGAAAAACTGTTTTTT
TRBJ1-1 | - | TRBV5-4 | few | CASRLSQNTEAFF | TGTGCCAGCAGGCTGTCGCAGAACACTGAAGCTTTCTTT
TRBJ2-5 | - | TRBV7-2 | few | CASSFRQGTETQYF | TGTGCCAGCAGCTTCAGGCAGGGAACCGAGACCCAGTACTTC
TRBJ2-2 | - | TRBV19 | - | CASSIEGALGNTGELFF | TGTGCCAGTAGTATAGAGGGGGCGCTTGGGAACACCGGGGAGCTGTTTTTT
TRBJ1-1 | - | TRBV7-9 | many | CASSSLSNTEAFF | TGTGCCAGCAGCTCCCTCTCGAACACTGAAGCTTTCTTT
TRBJ1-5 | TRBD1 | TRBV30 | many | CAWSVKRDSQPQHF | TGTGCCTGGAGTGTCAAAAGGGACAGTCAGCCCCAGCATTTT
TRBJ2-2 | - | TRBV7-2 | few | CASSLSEGTGELFF | TGTGCCAGCAGCTTAAGCGAGGGCACCGGGGAGCTGTTTTTT
TRBJ1-5 | - | TRBV5-1 | - | CASSLGTAGGQPQHF | TGCGCCAGCAGCTTGGGGACAGCCGGGGGTCAGCCCCAGCATTTT
TRBJ2-2 | - | TRBV6-5 | - | CASRGTWETGELFF | TGTGCCAGCAGGGGAACGTGGGAAACCGGGGAGCTGTTTTTT
TRBJ2-2 | - | TRBV27 | few | CASSRPGRLTGELFF | TGTGCCAGCAGCCGCCCGGGACGACTGACCGGGGAGCTGTTTTTT
TRBJ2-7 | - | TRBV4-1 | - | CASSQESGRSYEQYF | TGCGCCAGCAGCCAAGAAAGCGGGCGATCCTACGAGCAGTACTTC
TRBJ2-1 | TRBD2 | TRBV5-6 | - | CASSLPSGGNEQFF | TGTGCCAGCAGCTTGCCTAGCGGGGGAAATGAGCAGTTCTTC
TRBJ1-1 | TRBD1 | TRBV10-3 | - | CAIRTGTEAFF | TGTGCCATCAGGACAGGGACTGAAGCTTTCTTT
TRBJ2-3 | TRBD2 | TRBV20-1 | many | CSAPREGITDTQYF | TGCAGTGCACCGCGGGAGGGGATAACAGATACGCAGTATTTT
TRBJ1-4 | - | TRBV19 | - | CASSLQGRNEKLFF | TGTGCCAGTAGTCTCCAGGGTAGAAATGAAAAACTGTTTTTT
TRBJ1-5 | - | TRBV20-1 | few | CSARVGASNQPQHF | TGCAGTGCTAGAGTGGGGGCCAGCAATCAGCCCCAGCATTTT
TRBJ1-5 | - | TRBV6-6 | - | CASSWRDKYQPQHF | TGTGCCAGCAGTTGGCGGGACAAATATCAGCCCCAGCATTTT
TRBJ2-2 | - | TRBV24-1 | - | CATRGSRGELFF | TGTGCCACCAGGGGCTCCAGAGGGGAGCTGTTTTTT
TRBJ2-1 | - | TRBV7-6 | - | CASGGADNEQFF | TGTGCCAGCGGGGGGGCGGACAATGAGCAGTTCTTC
TRBJ1-4 | - | TRBV7-6 | many | CASSFRATNEKLFF | TGTGCCAGCAGCTTTCGAGCAACTAATGAAAAACTGTTTTTT
TRBJ2-3 | - | TRBV27 | many | CASRLGDTQYF | TGTGCCAGCCGATTGGGGGATACGCAGTATTTT
TRBJ2-7 | - | TRBV5-1 | many | CASSVYEQYF | TGCGCCAGCAGCGTCTACGAGCAGTACTTC
TRBJ2-7 | - | TRBV6-5 | few | CASSYGGLAVDEQYF | TGTGCCAGCAGTTACGGGGGGTTGGCTGTGGACGAGCAGTACTTC
TRBJ2-3 | - | TRBV15 | few | CATSGRPLVDTDTQYF | TGTGCCACCAGCGGGCGTCCGTTAGTCGACACAGATACGCAGTATTTT
TRBJ2-7 | TRBD1 | TRBV5-1 | many | CASSLGVRGNSRSYEQYF | TGCGCCAGCAGCTTGGGGGTCAGGGGGAACTCAAGAAGCTACGAGCAGTACTTC
TRBJ2-6 | - | TRBV4-1 | - | CASSLRSSGGANVLTF | TGCGCCAGCAGCCTCCGAAGTTCCGGCGGGGCCAACGTCCTGACTTTC
TRBJ2-1 | TRBD2 | TRBV7-2 | few | CASSSLRGLAGGYNEQFF | TGTGCCAGCAGCTCGCTCCGCGGCCTAGCGGGGGGGTACAATGAGCAGTTCTTC
TRBJ2-7 | TRBD1 | TRBV27 | - | CASSGQAYEQYF | TGTGCCAGTTCGGGACAGGCCTACGAGCAGTACTTC
TRBJ2-6 | - | TRBV12-3/TRBV12-4 | - | CASSFTASSGANVLTF | TGTGCCAGCAGTTTCACAGCAAGTTCTGGGGCCAACGTCCTGACTTTC
TRBJ2-3 | TRBD2 | TRBV7-3 | - | CASRLAGGETDTQYF | TGTGCCAGCCGATTAGCGGGGGGTGAGACAGATACGCAGTATTTT
TRBJ2-5 | TRBD2 | TRBV12-3/TRBV12-4 | few | CASSPQTSGGQTQYF | TGTGCCAGCAGCCCCCAAACTAGCGGGGGACAGACCCAGTACTTC
TRBJ2-3 | - | TRBV9 | - | CASSVGRREGTDTQYF | TGTGCCAGCAGCGTAGGTCGGCGGGAAGGCACAGATACGCAGTATTTT
TRBJ1-1 | - | TRBV5-5 | many | CASSKEQGVNTEAFF | TGTGCCAGCAGCAAGGAACAGGGCGTGAACACTGAAGCTTTCTTT
TRBJ2-6 | TRBD1 | TRBV23-1 | - | CASSHPGQGANVLTF | TGCGCCAGCAGTCACCCTGGACAGGGAGCCAACGTCCTGACTTTC
TRBJ1-2 | TRBD1 | TRBV12-5 | - | CASGLVPRDSGLHGYTF | TGTGCTAGTGGTTTGGTACCCCGGGACAGCGGGTTACATGGCTACACCTTC
TRBJ2-5 | TRBD2 | TRBV7-6 | few | CASSLELAEETQYF | TGTGCCAGCAGCTTAGAACTAGCGGAAGAGACCCAGTACTTC
TRBJ1-2 | TRBD1 | TRBV6-6 | many | CAISVGGDGYTF | TGTGCCATCTCCGTAGGGGGCGATGGCTACACCTTC
TRBJ1-2 | - | TRBV4-1 | few | CASSQDWGSPRTF | TGCGCCAGCAGCCAAGATTGGGGGAGCCCTCGCACCTTC
TRBJ1-3 | - | TRBV19 | - | CASSIRGGFGNTIYF | TGTGCCAGTAGTATCCGGGGAGGATTTGGAAACACCATATATTTT
TRBJ1-5 | - | TRBV20-1 | few | CSARGWWNQPQHF | TGCAGTGCGAGAGGGTGGTGGAATCAGCCCCAGCATTTT
TRBJ1-2 | - | TRBV4-3 | - | CASSQDGIAGLIDGYTF | TGCGCCAGCAGCCAAGATGGTATAGCAGGGTTGATAGATGGCTACACCTTC
TRBJ2-2 | - | TRBV5-1 | many | CASFTGPNTGELFF | TGCGCCAGCTTCACAGGGCCGAACACCGGGGAGCTGTTTTTT
TRBJ1-2 | - | TRBV19 | - | CASSPPTGGLNGYTF | TGTGCCAGTAGCCCGCCCACGGGGGGTTTGAATGGCTACACCTTC
TRBJ1-4 | - | TRBV20-1 | - | CSARDLTGGGEKLFF | TGCAGTGCTAGAGATCTTACCGGGGGAGGGGAAAAACTGTTTTTT
TRBJ2-5 | - | TRBV24-1 | few | CATLRIARGETQYF | TGTGCCACCTTGAGGATAGCGAGGGGGGAGACCCAGTACTTC
TRBJ2-1 | TRBD2 | TRBV18 | few | CASPLGGGVNEQFF | TGTGCCAGCCCCCTTGGGGGGGGTGTGAATGAGCAGTTCTTC
TRBJ2-1 | TRBD2 | TRBV10-1 | - | CASSPLREGDEQFF | TGCGCCAGCAGCCCCCTGAGGGAGGGCGATGAGCAGTTCTTC
TRBJ1-2 | TRBD1 | TRBV6-6 | - | CASSFDRDRVNYGYTF | TGTGCCAGCAGTTTCGACCGGGACAGGGTTAACTATGGCTACACCTTC
TRBJ2-7 | TRBD1 | TRBV19 | - | CASSIGTGMGEQYF | TGTGCCAGTAGTATTGGGACAGGGATGGGAGAGCAGTACTTC
TRBJ1-1 | - | TRBV3-1 | - | CASSQEGGRRGKAFF | TGTGCCAGCAGCCAAGAGGGGGGACGAAGGGGAAAAGCTTTCTTT
TRBJ2-2 | - | TRBV24-1 | - | CATSPGTPNTGELFF | TGTGCCACCAGTCCGGGGACACCGAACACCGGGGAGCTGTTTTTT